The 22 T cell receptor beta chains in this list originate from one sample, sequenced in a study of T cell responses to AZD1222 COVID-19 vaccine. TCRdb's table, derived via immunoSEQ multiplex PCR, lists solely in-frame clones and lacks some. The data contain around 110,000 clones, roughly nine tenths of them singletons. The sequencing used peripheral blood, collected 28 days after the second AZD1222 dose. These receptors originate from an adult who received the AZD1222 COVID-19 vaccine.

The chain links TRBV28 to TRBJ2-7; the D gene could be TRBD1 or TRBD2 (5 bases each). Trimming shortened V by 6 bases and J by 4 bases, and 13 bases separated the two germline ends. Germline CDR1 reads MDHEN; CDR2 reads SYDVKM. The CDR3 runs 13 residues. CDR3 nucleotide sequence: TGTGCCAGCAGCCTCCAGGGAGCTTACGAGCAGTACTTC. This encodes CASSLQGAYEQYF. The whole variable domain, filled in from reference TRBV28 and TRBJ2-7, reads DVKVTQSSRYLVKRTGEKVFLECVQDMDHENMFWYRQDPGLGLRLIYFSYDVKMKEKGDIPEGYSVSREKKERFSLILESASTNQTSMYLCASSLQGAYEQYFGPGTRLTVT.

The rearrangement joins TRBV5-1 to TRBJ2-5; D assignment may be TRBD1 or TRBD2 (6 bases each). This CDR3 spans 16 amino acids. In germline, CDR1 is SGHRS, CDR2 YFSETQ. Between the trimmed V and J ends, which lost 0 bases and 0 bases, there was a span of 12 bases. CDR3 nucleotide sequence: TGCGCCAGCAGCTTGGAAGTTAGGGGGGACCAAGAGACCCAGTACTTC. Translation: CASSLEVRGDQETQYF.

J is TRBJ2-1 and V is TRBV6-5; weak D call: TRBD2 (6 bases). V dropped 10 bases and J dropped 9 bases, with 16 bases sitting between them. This CDR3 is 12 amino acids long. Germline V gene sequence: CDR1 MNHEY, CDR2 SVGAGI. The CDR3 loop is CATEGGKTEQFF. Written as DNA, the CDR3 is TGTGCCACCGAGGGCGGGAAAACTGAGCAGTTCTTC.

The rearrangement uses TRBV7-3 and TRBJ1-1; weak D call: TRBD1 (5 bases). The V gene lost 5 bases and the J gene lost 3 bases, with 13 bases spanning the gap. The CDR3 totals 14 residues. The germline V gene has CDR1 SGHTA and CDR2 FQGTGA. As DNA, the CDR3 is TGTGCCAGCAGCCGAACCGCGGGGCACACTGAAGCTTTCTTT. As protein: CASSRTAGHTEAFF.

The gene calls are TRBV28 and TRBJ2-5; D remains unclear. The CDR3 consists of 11 residues. The ends were cut back, 4 bases at V and 9 bases at J, with 9 bases in the middle. CDR1 and CDR2 from the germline V gene are MDHEN and SYDVKM. In DNA form, the CDR3 reads TGTGCCAGCAGTTCGATAAGGGCCCAGTACTTC. Encoded protein: CASSSIRAQYF.

V usage is TRBV4-2 and J usage is TRBJ2-7; 12 bases agree with TRBD2. V trimming: 0 bases; J trimming: 3 bases; junction bases outside the gene matches: 9. This CDR3 comprises 18 residues. Germline V gives CDR1 LGHNA, CDR2 YNFKEQ. CDR3 sequence (DNA): TGTGCCAGCAGCCAAGAAAGGACTAGCGGGACTATAGGCTACGAGCAGTACTTC. Its translation is CASSQERTSGTIGYEQYF.

This clone appeared once. CDR3 sequence reads: CASRRDANTEAFF. The DNA for the CDR3 is TGTGCCAGTAGGCGGGATGCTAACACTGAAGCTTTCTTT. V and J are TRBV2 and TRBJ1-1; D gene uncertain. Germline V gene data show CDR1 as SNHLY and CDR2 as FYNNEI. CDR3 size: 13 residues. Trimming removed 9 bases from V and 2 bases from J, with 13 bases in between.

V gene TRBV4-2 combines with J gene TRBJ1-3; TRBD1 might be the D (5 bases). The CDR3 totals 16 residues. V was clipped by 1 base and J by 4 bases, with 14 bases between them. From germline, CDR1 is LGHNA and CDR2 YNFKEQ. The CDR3 region is CASSQASGSPGNTIYF. DNA of the CDR3: TGTGCCAGCAGCCAAGCCTCAGGGTCTCCGGGAAACACCATATATTTT.

Here the CDR3 reads CASSSTRSEAFF. The CDR3 DNA reads as TGTGCCAGCAGCTCCACCCGATCTGAAGCTTTCTTT. The V call is TRBV7-9, the J call TRBJ1-1; D is uncertain. Germline V CDR1 and CDR2: SEHNR, FQNEAQ (reference sequence). The V and J ends lost 4 bases and 6 bases respectively, with 9 bases between them. This CDR3 has 12 residues.

A single count supports this clone. The V and J genes are TRBV29-1 and TRBJ1-3; D uncertain. Per germline, CDR1 SQVTM and CDR2 ANQGSEA. V dropped 3 bases and J dropped 0 bases, with 3 bases sitting between them. The CDR3 covers 12 residues. CDR3 loop: CSVDTSGNTIYF. The CDR3 DNA is TGCAGCGTTGATACCTCTGGAAACACCATATATTTT.

This chain connects TRBV3-1 (or the pseudogene TRBV3-2) to TRBJ1-2; D uncertain. Trimming stripped 8 bases from V and 2 bases from J, with 12 bases between. The CDR3 runs to 13 residues. The germline V gene has CDR1 LGHDT and CDR2 YNNKEL (reference sequence). CDR3 nucleotide sequence: TGTGCCAGCCGGCTTCAAGGGAACTATGGCTACACCTTC. It codes for CASRLQGNYGYTF.

V is TRBV4-1 and J is TRBJ1-2, with 7 bases aligning to TRBD1. With V trimmed by 2 bases and J by 6 bases, 6 bases remained unmatched. CDR1 MGHRA and CDR2 YSYEKL come from the germline V gene. The CDR3 has 14 residues. CDR3 sequence (DNA): TGCGCCAGCAGCCAACAGGGGGATTGGAATGGCTACACCTTC. It encodes CASSQQGDWNGYTF.

The chain carries TRBV12-3 or TRBV12-4 and TRBJ2-1, with a tentative D call TRBD2 (5 bases). The CDR3 sequence is 12 residues long. V was trimmed by 6 bases and J by 3 bases, leaving 6 bases between them. This chain's CDR3 is CASSGNYNEQFF. The CDR3 DNA reads TGTGCCAGCAGCGGGAACTACAATGAGCAGTTCTTC.

This sequence joins TRBV6-2 or TRBV6-3 and TRBJ1-1; D is ambiguous. Trimming removed 6 bases from V and 2 bases from J, with 10 bases in between. This CDR3 has 13 residues. Germline assignment: CDR1 MNHEY and CDR2 SVGEGT. The DNA for the CDR3 is TGTGCCAGCAGCCCATGGGCTAACACTGAAGCTTTCTTT. It yields the protein CASSPWANTEAFF.

V is TRBV28 and J is TRBJ2-7; TRBD2 matches at 10 bases. Germline V CDR1 and CDR2: MDHEN, SYDVKM. With V trimmed by 5 bases and J by 4 bases, 14 bases remained unmatched. The CDR3 has 17 residues. In DNA form, the CDR3 reads TGTGCCAGCAGTCATCAAAAAACTCTAGCGGGAGCTTACGAGCAGTACTTC. This gives the protein CASSHQKTLAGAYEQYF.

This clone was found once. The chain links TRBV15 to TRBJ1-2; the D gene is possibly TRBD1 (6 bases). The germline gives CDR1 LNHNV, CDR2 YYDKDF (reference sequence). Trimming shortened V by 3 bases and J by 7 bases, and 12 bases separated the two germline ends. This CDR3 comprises 13 residues. The CDR3 is CATSRDPGAGYTF. Here the CDR3 DNA reads TGTGCCACCAGCAGGGATCCAGGGGCTGGCTACACCTTC.

Only one count was recorded for this clone. This rearrangement joins TRBV18 to TRBJ2-1; 7 bases are shared with TRBD1. Germline CDR1 and CDR2: KGHSH and LQKENI. Trimming cost V 2 bases and J 4 bases; bases outside gene matches: 2. The CDR3 has 14 residues. This CDR3 is CASSPGQAYNEQFF. The CDR3 DNA is TGTGCCAGCTCACCAGGACAGGCATACAATGAGCAGTTCTTC.

The chain recombines TRBV14 with TRBJ1-1; no reliable D call. The CDR3 extends over 13 amino acids. Germline loops: CDR1 SGHDN, CDR2 FVKESK. Trimming took off 3 bases at V and 3 bases at J, with 8 bases between the two ends. DNA for the CDR3: TGTGCCAGCAGCCAGTTGGTCCACACTGAAGCTTTCTTT. Translated: CASSQLVHTEAFF.

This chain connects TRBV7-2 to TRBJ1-5, with a weak D call TRBD1 (6 bases). Germline V gives CDR1 SGHTA, CDR2 FQGNSA. The CDR3 has 14 residues. Trimming took off 5 bases at V and 3 bases at J, with 11 bases between the two ends. The CDR3 sequence is CASSKTGNNQPQHF. The CDR3 coding sequence is TGTGCCAGCAGCAAAACAGGGAACAATCAGCCCCAGCATTTT. The full variable domain, completed using reference TRBV7-2 and TRBJ1-5, is GAGVSQSPSNKVTEKGKDVELRCDPISGHTALYWYRQSLGQGLEFLIYFQGNSAPDKSGLPSDRFSAERTGGSVSTLTIQRTQQEDSAVYLCASSKTGNNQPQHFGDGTRLSIL.

J is TRBJ2-7 and V is TRBV9; no definite D call. CDR1 is SGDLS and CDR2 is YYNGEE in the germline V gene. This CDR3 contains 13 residues. Trimming took off 4 bases at V and 6 bases at J, with 14 bases between the two ends. The chain's CDR3 is CASSPPGSREQYF. The CDR3, as DNA: TGTGCCAGCAGCCCCCCCGGCTCTCGCGAGCAGTACTTC.

The chain is built from TRBV7-9 and TRBJ2-7; TRBD1 might be the D (8 bases). The V and J ends lost 1 base and 6 bases respectively, with 16 bases between them. The CDR3 spans 15 residues. Germline-derived CDR1 and CDR2 are SEHNR and FQNEAQ (reference sequence). For the CDR3, the DNA is TGTGCCAGCAGCTTAGGGACAGGGACTAACACCGAGCAGTACTTC. This gives the protein CASSLGTGTNTEQYF.

The chain couples TRBV28 to TRBJ1-3; unclear D gene. This CDR3 is 15 amino acids long. Germline V CDR1 and CDR2: MDHEN, SYDVKM. V was trimmed by 6 bases and J by 2 bases, leaving 14 bases between them. The CDR3 region is CASRPTRGAGNTIYF. CDR3 in DNA: TGTGCCAGCAGACCTACCCGTGGGGCTGGAAACACCATATATTTT.